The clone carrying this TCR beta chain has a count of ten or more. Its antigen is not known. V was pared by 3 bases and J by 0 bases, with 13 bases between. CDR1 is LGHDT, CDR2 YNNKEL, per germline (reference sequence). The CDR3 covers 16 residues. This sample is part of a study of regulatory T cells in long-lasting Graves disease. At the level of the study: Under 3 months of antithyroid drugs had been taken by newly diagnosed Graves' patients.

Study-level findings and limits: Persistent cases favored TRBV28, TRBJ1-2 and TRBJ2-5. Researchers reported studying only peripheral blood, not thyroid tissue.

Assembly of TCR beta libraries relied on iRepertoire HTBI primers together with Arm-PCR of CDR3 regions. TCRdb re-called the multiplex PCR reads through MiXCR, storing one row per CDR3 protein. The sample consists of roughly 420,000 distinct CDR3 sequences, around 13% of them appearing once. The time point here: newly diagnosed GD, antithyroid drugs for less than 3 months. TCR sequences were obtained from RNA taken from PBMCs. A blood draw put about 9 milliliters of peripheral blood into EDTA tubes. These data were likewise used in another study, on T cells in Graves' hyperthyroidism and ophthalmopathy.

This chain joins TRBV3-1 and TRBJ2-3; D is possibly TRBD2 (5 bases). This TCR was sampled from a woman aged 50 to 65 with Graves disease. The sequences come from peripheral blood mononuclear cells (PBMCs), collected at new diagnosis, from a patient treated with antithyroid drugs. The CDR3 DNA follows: TGTGCCAGCAGCCACCGGACTGACCCAAGCACAGATACGCAGTATTTT. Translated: CASSHRTDPSTDTQYF.